This T cell receptor beta chain was captured by sequencing in a study of T cells in Graves' hyperthyroidism and ophthalmopathy. Study-wide results and caveats: Ophthalmopathy onset followed model prediction by a median approximately six months.

Comment on this clonotype: Its antigen is not identified.

This CDR3 is built from 13 residues. The germline CDR1 and CDR2 sequences are LNHDA and SQIVND (reference sequence). V was pared by 0 bases and J by 0 bases, with 3 bases between. Amplified regions were TCR beta CDR3 sequences from RNA transcripts. The TCR CDR3 was amplified in a first-round RT-PCR using the HTBI primer set. TCRdb processed the multiplex PCR reads anew with MiXCR; each CDR3 protein has one entry. The sample includes about 610,000 distinct CDR3 sequences, roughly 14% of them seen just once. Lactation, pregnancy, other autoimmune disease or uncontrolled infection led to exclusion of patients.

The sample comprised blood. This TCR was recovered from a woman in her 40s with Graves' ophthalmopathy. The rearrangement links TRBV19 to TRBJ2-7; D is unresolved. For the CDR3, the DNA is TGTGCCAGTAGTATAGACTACTCCTACGAGCAGTACTTC. Protein: CASSIDYSYEQYF.